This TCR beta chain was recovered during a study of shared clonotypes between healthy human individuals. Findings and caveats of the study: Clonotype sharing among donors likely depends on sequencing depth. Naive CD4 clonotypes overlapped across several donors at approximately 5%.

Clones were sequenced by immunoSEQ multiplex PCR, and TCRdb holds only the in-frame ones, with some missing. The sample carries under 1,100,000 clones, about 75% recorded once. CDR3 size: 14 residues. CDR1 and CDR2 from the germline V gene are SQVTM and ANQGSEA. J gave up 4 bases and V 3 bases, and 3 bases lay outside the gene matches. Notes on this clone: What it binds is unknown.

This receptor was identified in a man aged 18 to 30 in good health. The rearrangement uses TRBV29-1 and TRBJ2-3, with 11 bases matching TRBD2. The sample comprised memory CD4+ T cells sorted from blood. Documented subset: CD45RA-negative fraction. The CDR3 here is CSVDVAGGPDTQYF. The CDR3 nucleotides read TGCAGCGTTGACGTAGCGGGGGGGCCAGATACGCAGTATTTT.